The T cell receptor (beta chain) described here comes from a study of cytomegalovirus exposure and HLA in healthy donors. Researchers ran the PCR with 60 Vbeta and 13 Jbeta primers. Profiling relied on immunoSEQ multiplex PCR, and the TCRdb table lists in-frame clones only, not all of them. The sample records about 200,000 clones, 70% to 80% being singletons. The sequencing sample was made of PBMCs. The TCR originated in a young woman in good health and CMV-seronegative.

This CDR3 reads CASSFPAGGPSTDTQYF. The CDR3 DNA reads as TGTGCCAGCAGCTTCCCAGCGGGGGGGCCTAGCACAGATACGCAGTATTTT. The chain couples TRBV5-6 to TRBJ2-3; 10 nucleotides match TRBD2. Germline assignment: CDR1 SGHDT and CDR2 YYEEEE. The CDR3 is 17 residues long. V lost 2 bases to trimming and J lost 0 bases; unmatched junction nucleotides: 6.